What follows are 11 T cell receptor beta chains derived from one specimen sequenced in a study of prognosis after radiotherapy for stage I lung cancer. Genomic DNA was the source, and TCR beta CDR3 was amplified from it by two-round multiplex PCR. Every TRBV and TRBJ gene had its own specific primer in first-round PCR. MiXCR, applied by TCRdb to the multiplex PCR reads, yields one record per CDR3 protein. Of under 25,000 distinct CDR3 sequences in the sample, about 50% were seen once. The sample in question was PBMCs, obtained before or after stereotactic body radiation therapy (not recorded which). The receptor source for this set is a donor aged 50 or older with non-small cell lung cancer.

In this sample, this clonotype is medium-sized (0.01 to 0.1%). This chain links TRBV6-1 with TRBJ1-2; D not resolved. This CDR3 contains 11 residues. Per the germline V gene, CDR1 is MNHNS and CDR2 is SASEGT. V shed 6 bases and J shed 8 bases, with 10 bases lying between them. The CDR3 DNA follows: TGTGCCAGCAGGGAGGTCTGGGGCTACACCTTC. It codes for CASREVWGYTF.

This clonotype has only a few counts. This clone may be a read error of a much larger clone one base away. The V gene is TRBV6-2 or TRBV6-3, the J gene TRBJ2-5; D unclear. V dropped 2 bases and J dropped 5 bases, with 15 bases sitting between them. CDR1 and CDR2 from the germline V gene are MNHEY and SVGEGT. This CDR3 contains 15 residues. The CDR3 sequence is CASSYLGRSGETQYF. The CDR3 bases are TGTGCCAGCAGTTACCTGGGCAGGTCCGGGGAGACCCAGTACTTC.

This rearrangement joins TRBV7-8 to TRBJ1-1, with a tentative D call TRBD1 (6 bases). CDR3 length: 14 residues. The V end lost 5 bases, the J end lost 4 bases, and 14 bases lay between the germline ends. Looked up from germline, CDR1 is SGHVS and CDR2 is FQNEAQ. The CDR3 is CASSNHRVSTEAFF. The DNA for the CDR3 is TGTGCCAGCAGCAACCACAGGGTGAGCACTGAAGCTTTCTTT. The whole variable domain, remainder taken from reference TRBV7-8 and TRBJ1-1, is GAGVSQSPRYKVAKRGQDVALRCDPISGHVSLFWYQQALGQGPEFLTYFQNEAQLDKSGLPSDRFFAERPEGSVSTLKIQRTQQEDSAVYLCASSNHRVSTEAFFGQGTRLTVV.

Judged by abundance, this clonotype is medium-sized. V gene TRBV30 combines with J gene TRBJ1-2; D perhaps matches TRBD1 (6 bases). This CDR3 contains 13 residues. Germline V gives CDR1 GTSNPN, CDR2 SVGIG (reference sequence). Trimming cost V 2 bases and J 8 bases, with 15 bases left between them. The CDR3 loop is CAWSRTAGRGYTF. The CDR3 DNA reads as TGTGCCTGGAGTCGGACAGCAGGACGGGGCTACACCTTC.

The gene calls are TRBV11-2 and TRBJ1-2; weak D call: TRBD1 (5 bases). CDR3 length: 14 residues. With 1 base removed from V and 8 bases from J, the gap between germline ends came to 14 bases. From germline, CDR1 is SGHAT and CDR2 FQNNGV. The CDR3 region is CASSLVRDFGGYTF. CDR3 DNA sequence: TGTGCCAGCAGCTTAGTTCGGGACTTCGGAGGCTACACCTTC.

By proportion, this clonotype is medium-sized. The rearrangement joins TRBV5-1 to TRBJ2-2, with TRBD1 identical over 7 bases. Germline V gives CDR1 SGHRS, CDR2 YFSETQ. Trimming took 0 bases from V and 8 from J; bases not matched to a gene: 4. This CDR3 spans 14 amino acids. CDR3 nucleotide sequence: TGCGCCAGCAGCTTGGTTACAGGGGCTGGGGAGCTGTTTTTT. Translating gives CASSLVTGAGELFF.

This clonotype was counted at least ten times. This sequence joins TRBV20-1 and TRBJ2-1; no clear D gene. CDR1 DFQATT and CDR2 SNEGSKA come from the germline V gene (reference sequence). This CDR3 has 10 residues. V shed 0 bases and J shed 8 bases, with 2 bases lying between them. The CDR3 is CSARDHEQFF. DNA of the CDR3: TGCAGTGCTAGAGACCATGAGCAGTTCTTC.

This clonotype was detected ten times or more. For the CDR3, the DNA is TGTGCCAGCAGCTCCCGGGACAGGGGGCATGGCTACACCTTC. It translates to CASSSRDRGHGYTF. This chain uses TRBV7-6 with TRBJ1-2; 12 bases align to TRBD1. The CDR3 totals 14 residues. Germline V gene lookup returns CDR1 SGHVS and CDR2 FNYEAQ. Trimming took 4 bases from V and 6 from J; bases not matched to a gene: 3. The variable domain in full, with the rest retrieved from reference TRBV7-6 and TRBJ1-2, is GAGVSQSPRYKVTKRGQDVALRCDPISGHVSLYWYRQALGQGPEFLTYFNYEAQQDKSGLPNDRFSAERPEGSISTLTIQRTEQRDSAMYRCASSSRDRGHGYTFGSGTRLTVV.

At least ten counts were recorded for this clonotype. CDR3 protein: CASMQGQGGVQPQHF. CDR3 DNA sequence: TGTGCCAGTATGCAAGGACAGGGGGGGGTTCAGCCCCAGCATTTT. The V gene is TRBV19, the J gene TRBJ1-5; 10 bases are shared with TRBD1. V lost 7 bases and J lost 6; bases outside the gene matches: 9. This CDR3 comprises 15 residues. Germline CDR1 reads LNHDA; CDR2 reads SQIVND (reference sequence).

By share, this clonotype counts as medium-sized. The J gene is TRBJ1-1, the V gene TRBV11-2; D is ambiguous. From germline, CDR1 is SGHAT and CDR2 FQNNGV. V lost 0 bases, J lost 3 bases, and 5 bases lay in between. The length of the CDR3 is 13 residues. The CDR3 spells CASSLDIDTEAFF. The CDR3, as DNA: TGTGCCAGCAGCTTAGATATCGACACTGAAGCTTTCTTT.

The chain links TRBV5-6 to TRBJ1-2, with TRBD1 matching 12 bases. Germline V gene data show CDR1 as SGHDT and CDR2 as YYEEEE. CDR3 length: 16 residues. The V and J ends lost 6 bases and 6 bases, in that order; junction bases with no gene match: 12. DNA for the CDR3: TGTGCCAGCAACCCGCTTGGGGACAGGGGGCCAGATGGCTACACCTTC. It codes for CASNPLGDRGPDGYTF.